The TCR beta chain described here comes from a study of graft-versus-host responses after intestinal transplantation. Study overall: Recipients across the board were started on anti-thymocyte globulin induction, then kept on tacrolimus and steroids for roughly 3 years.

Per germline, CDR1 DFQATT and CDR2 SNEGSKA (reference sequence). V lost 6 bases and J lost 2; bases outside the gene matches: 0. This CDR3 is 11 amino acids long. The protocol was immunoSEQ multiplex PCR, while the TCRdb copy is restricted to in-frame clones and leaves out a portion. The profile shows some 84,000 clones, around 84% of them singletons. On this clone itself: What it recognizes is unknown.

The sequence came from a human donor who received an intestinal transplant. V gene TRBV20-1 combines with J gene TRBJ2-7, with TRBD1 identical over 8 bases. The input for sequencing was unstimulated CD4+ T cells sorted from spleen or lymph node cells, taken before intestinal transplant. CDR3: CSADRAYEQYF. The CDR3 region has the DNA TGCAGTGCGGACAGGGCCTACGAGCAGTACTTC.